What follows are 27 T cell receptor beta chains derived from one specimen sequenced in a study of T cell responses to AZD1222 COVID-19 vaccine. Clones were sequenced by immunoSEQ multiplex PCR, and TCRdb holds only the in-frame ones, with some missing. This sample yields around 50,000 clones, of which around 80% are seen a single time; around 9.6% belongs to the top ten. The material was peripheral blood, obtained on day 0 of AZD1222 vaccination. These receptors were collected from an adult in good health.

There are a few counts of this clone. This chain uses TRBV7-8 with TRBJ2-7; a possible D gene is TRBD1 (6 bases). V shed 0 bases and J shed 5 bases, with 11 bases lying between them. Germline CDR1 is SGHVS and CDR2 is FQNEAQ. The CDR3 sequence is 14 residues long. CDR3 in DNA: TGTGCCAGCAGCTTAGCTGGGGGCCTCGACGAGCAGTACTTC. Residues: CASSLAGGLDEQYF.

V and J are TRBV5-4 and TRBJ2-3; no reliable D call. The length of the CDR3 is 15 residues. Germline values: CDR1 SGHNT, CDR2 YYREEE (reference sequence). V lost 2 bases and J lost 1, with 11 bases in between. The CDR3 reads CASSLRSGGTDTQYF. CDR3 in DNA: TGTGCCAGCAGCTTACGGAGTGGGGGCACAGATACGCAGTATTTT.

The chain carries TRBV6-6 and TRBJ2-5; 16 bases are shared with TRBD2. Germline assignment: CDR1 MNHNY and CDR2 SVGAGI (reference sequence). This CDR3 has 16 amino acids. V gave up 7 bases and J gave up 5 bases; unmatched junction bases: 7. The CDR3 spells CASMVPGLAGGETQYF. The CDR3 DNA follows: TGTGCCAGCATGGTCCCGGGACTAGCGGGGGGGGAGACCCAGTACTTC.

The rearrangement joins TRBV29-1 to TRBJ1-1; D is uncertain. V was shortened by 4 bases and J by 6 bases, with 12 bases between the two germline ends. CDR1 is SQVTM, CDR2 ANQGSEA, per germline. This CDR3 has 12 amino acids. This CDR3 reads CSVVSPTAEAFF. The CDR3 DNA follows: TGCAGCGTTGTTTCACCAACGGCTGAAGCTTTCTTT.

The chain recombines TRBV5-5 with TRBJ2-1; TRBD1 might be the D (6 bases). There are 15 residues in the CDR3. V dropped 1 base and J dropped 3 bases, with 11 bases sitting between them. In germline, CDR1 is SGHKS, CDR2 YYEKEE (reference sequence). CDR3 in amino acids: CASSLRGSDYNEQFF. CDR3 in DNA: TGTGCCAGCAGCTTGAGGGGGAGTGACTACAATGAGCAGTTCTTC.

This chain uses TRBV20-1 with TRBJ1-1, with no clear D. The CDR3 runs to 11 residues. Germline V gene data show CDR1 as DFQATT and CDR2 as SNEGSKA (reference sequence). Trimming removed 4 bases at V and 2 bases at J, with 5 bases between. The CDR3 protein is CSATYNTEAFF. CDR3 DNA sequence: TGCAGTGCTACCTACAACACTGAAGCTTTCTTT.

The chain links TRBV23-1 to TRBJ2-1; 9 bases align to TRBD2. TRBV23-1 is sorted into the ORF group, with uncertain function. V shed 7 bases and J 5 bases; nucleotides not matched to a gene: 24. The CDR3 is 20 residues long. This CDR3 reads CASTMGRGSGSSSNDNEQFF. The CDR3 DNA follows: TGCGCCAGCACTATGGGGCGGGGTAGCGGGAGTTCCTCGAATGACAATGAGCAGTTCTTC.

The chain carries TRBV15 and TRBJ2-3; 9 nucleotides match TRBD2. The germline gives CDR1 LNHNV, CDR2 YYDKDF (reference sequence). Losses at the gene ends were 7 bases for V and 6 bases for J; bases not matched to a gene: 11. The CDR3 has 15 amino acids. CDR3 DNA sequence: TGTGCCACCAACCGTGGGACTAGCCTTTCTGATACGCAGTATTTT. Its translation: CATNRGTSLSDTQYF.

The chain links TRBV6-5 to TRBJ1-2; 8 bases match TRBD1. This CDR3 has 12 residues. CDR1 MNHEY and CDR2 SVGAGI come from the germline V gene. Losses at the gene ends were 8 bases for V and 8 bases for J; bases not matched to a gene: 7. The CDR3 DNA reads as TGTGCCAGCCACCAGGGGGCGGGGGGCTACACCTTC. It encodes CASHQGAGGYTF.

The chain carries TRBV5-6 and TRBJ1-3; D possibly corresponds to TRBD1 (5 bases). V was cut by 2 bases and J by 2 bases, with 14 bases left in between. The germline gives CDR1 SGHDT, CDR2 YYEEEE. This CDR3 region has 16 residues. The CDR3 bases are TGTGCCAGCAGCTTAAACGGCAGGGCAGCTGGAAACACCATATATTTT. This sequence encodes CASSLNGRAAGNTIYF.

V gene TRBV6-5 combines with J gene TRBJ1-1; 10 bases agree with TRBD1. This CDR3 has 15 amino acids. The V gene's germline CDR1 is MNHEY and CDR2 SVGAGI. Trimming removed 6 bases from V and 1 base from J; junction bases left unmatched: 5. CDR3 sequence (DNA): TGTGCCAGCAGCCGACAGGGGGCGGCGAACACTGAAGCTTTCTTT. Protein: CASSRQGAANTEAFF.

The chain employs TRBV6-5 and TRBJ1-1; 7 bases match TRBD1. There are 13 residues in the CDR3. V dropped 11 bases and J dropped 3; count of bases not matched to a gene: 9. From germline, CDR1 is MNHEY and CDR2 SVGAGI. The chain's CDR3 is CAGTRGQHTEAFF. CDR3 DNA sequence: TGTGCCGGCACAAGGGGGCAGCACACTGAAGCTTTCTTT.

This clone was seen only once. This sequence joins TRBV19 and TRBJ2-3, with D hard to call. Germline loops: CDR1 LNHDA, CDR2 SQIVND (reference sequence). The CDR3 has 16 amino acids. Trimming cost V 3 bases and J 3 bases, with 16 bases left between them. The CDR3 coding sequence is TGTGCCAGTAGTATCAGCAGCCAGAGCCGGACAGATACGCAGTATTTT. It codes for CASSISSQSRTDTQYF.

V usage is TRBV28 and J usage is TRBJ1-5, with D unclear. There are 13 residues in the CDR3. V gave up 5 bases and J gave up 9 bases, with 14 bases separating them. Germline assignment: CDR1 MDHEN and CDR2 SYDVKM. In DNA form, the CDR3 reads TGTGCCAGCAGTAGGGCAGTTCAGAGGCCCCAGCATTTT. Translation gives CASSRAVQRPQHF.

The chain uses TRBV14 and TRBJ2-7, with TRBD2 matching over 7 bases. The CDR3 is made up of 14 amino acids. V lost 1 base, J lost 4 bases, and 4 bases stayed unmatched. The germline gives CDR1 SGHDN, CDR2 FVKESK. The CDR3 nucleotides read TGTGCCAGCAGCCAAGGCGGGAGTAAATACGAGCAGTACTTC. Protein: CASSQGGSKYEQYF.

This clone has more than one count but fewer than ten. The chain employs TRBV5-1 and TRBJ1-1; a weak D match, TRBD1 (6 bases). Germline V gene lookup returns CDR1 SGHRS and CDR2 YFSETQ. Trimming removed 7 bases at V and 1 base at J, with 17 bases between. The CDR3 extends over 15 amino acids. The CDR3 here is CASRRGRGENTEAFF. CDR3 in DNA: TGCGCCAGCCGAAGGGGTAGGGGGGAGAACACTGAAGCTTTCTTT.

The chain links TRBV19 to TRBJ2-7; 11 nucleotides align to TRBD1. V was pared by 5 bases and J by 3 bases, with 6 bases of the junction left unmatched. The CDR3 consists of 15 residues. The germline gives CDR1 LNHDA, CDR2 SQIVND (reference sequence). The CDR3 sequence is CASSRDRGGLYEQYF. CDR3 DNA sequence: TGTGCCAGTAGTCGGGACAGGGGGGGCCTCTACGAGCAGTACTTC.

V and J are TRBV5-1 and TRBJ2-7; 11 nucleotides match TRBD2. Germline loops: CDR1 SGHRS, CDR2 YFSETQ. V lost 9 bases and J lost 5; bases outside the gene matches: 7. The CDR3 has 13 residues. The CDR3 here is CANELAGVNEQYF. DNA of the CDR3: TGCGCCAACGAACTAGCGGGAGTCAACGAGCAGTACTTC.

The chain combines TRBV28 with TRBJ1-6, with 8 bases identical to TRBD1. The trim removed 2 bases at V and 7 bases at J, leaving 10 bases unmatched. Germline CDR1 MDHEN, CDR2 SYDVKM. This CDR3 has 17 amino acids. The CDR3: CASSLTAGTGFNSPLHF. In DNA, the CDR3 is TGTGCCAGCAGTTTAACGGCAGGGACAGGCTTCAATTCACCCCTCCACTTT. The full variable domain, completed using reference TRBV28 and TRBJ1-6, is DVKVTQSSRYLVKRTGEKVFLECVQDMDHENMFWYRQDPGLGLRLIYFSYDVKMKEKGDIPEGYSVSREKKERFSLILESASTNQTSMYLCASSLTAGTGFNSPLHFGNGTRLTVT.

The chain recombines TRBV7-2 with TRBJ2-1, with a possible D match to TRBD2 (5 bases). Germline V gives CDR1 SGHTA, CDR2 FQGNSA. This CDR3 is built from 14 residues. The germline V and J ends were trimmed by 1 base and 5 bases, with 9 bases remaining between them. CDR3 nucleotide sequence: TGTGCCAGCAGCTTAGGACGGGAACACAATGAGCAGTTCTTC. Protein: CASSLGREHNEQFF.

The chain links TRBV5-1 to TRBJ1-1, with D possibly being TRBD1 (5 bases). Germline V gives CDR1 SGHRS, CDR2 YFSETQ. The CDR3 length is 16 residues. Deletions cut 4 bases from V and 1 base from J, with 17 bases between. In DNA form, the CDR3 reads TGCGCCAGCAGCCTCGCGGGGGTAGCCGCGAACACTGAAGCTTTCTTT. Translation gives CASSLAGVAANTEAFF.

This clone was seen a single time. The chain couples TRBV29-1 to TRBJ1-1; D uncertain. The V end lost 2 bases, the J end lost 4 bases, and 5 bases lay between the germline ends. CDR1 SQVTM and CDR2 ANQGSEA come from the germline V gene. The CDR3 is 11 amino acids. The CDR3 region is CSVEWGTEAFF. In nucleotides, the CDR3 is TGCAGCGTTGAATGGGGCACTGAAGCTTTCTTT.

The chain combines TRBV19 with TRBJ2-5; 9 nucleotides line up with TRBD2. This CDR3 is 18 amino acids long. Germline V CDR1 and CDR2: LNHDA, SQIVND (reference sequence). Trimming took 1 base from V and 5 from J; bases not matched to a gene: 14. The CDR3 nucleotides read TGTGCCAGTAGTATAGGCCGGGCTAGCGGGATGAGAACGGAGACCCAGTACTTC. Its protein product is CASSIGRASGMRTETQYF.

The count of this clone is one. This chain links TRBV5-4 with TRBJ2-1; tentative D call: TRBD1 (6 bases). V was pared by 4 bases and J by 4 bases, with 12 bases between. The CDR3 has 14 amino acids. The germline CDR1 and CDR2 sequences are SGHNT and YYREEE (reference sequence). The DNA of the CDR3 is TGTGCCAGCAGCCCCCCGGACAGTTACAATGAGCAGTTCTTC. It codes for CASSPPDSYNEQFF.

This clone was seen a handful of times. The rearrangement links TRBV5-1 to TRBJ1-2, with 7 bases aligning to TRBD1. CDR1 and CDR2 from the germline V gene are SGHRS and YFSETQ. The CDR3 runs 16 residues. Trimming removed 2 bases from V and 7 bases from J; junction bases left unmatched: 14. CDR3 residues: CASSLGDRASFSGYTF. The DNA for the CDR3 is TGCGCCAGCAGCTTAGGGGACAGAGCCTCCTTCTCTGGCTACACCTTC.

J is TRBJ2-2 and V is TRBV9; 8 bases are a match to TRBD2. Germline trimming cut 0 bases from V and 5 bases from J; bases unmatched to any gene: 3. In germline, CDR1 is SGDLS, CDR2 YYNGEE. The CDR3 length is 15 residues. The CDR3 coding sequence is TGTGCCAGCAGCGTAGTTAGCGGGGCAACCGGGGAGCTGTTTTTT. Translated, it gives CASSVVSGATGELFF.

The rearrangement links TRBV7-2 to TRBJ1-2, with TRBD1 identical over 9 bases. This CDR3 region has 15 residues. CDR1 is SGHTA, CDR2 FQGNSA, per germline. The V and J ends lost 5 bases and 7 bases, in that order; junction bases with no gene match: 11. CDR3 nucleotide sequence: TGTGCCAGCAGCCTAGACAGGGGGATCGGGAGTGGCTACACCTTC. Amino acid sequence: CASSLDRGIGSGYTF.